This entry lists 21 T cell receptor beta chains sequenced from one sample in a study of blood T cell repertoires in COVID-19. Profiling relied on immunoSEQ multiplex PCR, and the TCRdb table lists in-frame clones only, not all of them. Counted here are roughly 70,000 clones, over 75% occurring once; the ten biggest clones make up roughly 4%. Sequenced input: peripheral blood. These receptors were taken from a man between 65 and 79 years old with acute or convalescent COVID-19.

The chain combines TRBV19 with TRBJ1-6; TRBD1 matches 8 bases. CDR3 length: 12 residues. The V and J ends lost 9 bases and 7 bases, in that order; junction bases with no gene match: 2. The germline CDR1 and CDR2 sequences are LNHDA and SQIVND (reference sequence). The chain's CDR3 is CASGQGNSPLHF. CDR3 coding DNA: TGTGCCAGCGGACAGGGCAATTCACCCCTCCACTTT.

The CDR3 loop reads CASSLTGRSTEAFF. As DNA, the CDR3 is TGCGCCAGCAGCCTGACAGGGAGAAGTACTGAAGCTTTCTTT. The rearrangement uses TRBV5-1 and TRBJ1-1; TRBD1 matches at 7 bases. This CDR3 comprises 14 residues. Germline CDR1 is SGHRS and CDR2 is YFSETQ. Unmatched junction bases numbered 8, after V lost 4 bases and J lost 5 bases.

J is TRBJ1-1 and V is TRBV9; 8 bases are a match to TRBD1. The trim removed 0 bases at V and 1 base at J, leaving 2 bases unmatched. Germline V CDR1 and CDR2: SGDLS, YYNGEE. The CDR3 spans 15 residues. CDR3 DNA: TGTGCCAGCAGCGTAGGAGGACAGGGGAACACTGAAGCTTTCTTT. Residues: CASSVGGQGNTEAFF.

The V call is TRBV7-2, the J call TRBJ2-1; 11 bases are a match to TRBD2. The CDR3 consists of 18 residues. V lost 5 bases to trimming and J lost 5 bases; unmatched junction nucleotides: 14. The V gene's germline CDR1 is SGHTA and CDR2 FQGNSA. The DNA of the CDR3 is TGTGCCAGCAGCCCCCAACCCGCTAGCGGGGGGCCAGACAATGAGCAGTTCTTC. Protein: CASSPQPASGGPDNEQFF.

The count of this clone is one. The V call is TRBV5-6, the J call TRBJ2-7, with TRBD1 identical over 7 bases. With 3 bases clipped from V and 0 bases from J, the junction kept 0 bases outside the gene matches. The CDR3 runs to 13 residues. Per germline, CDR1 SGHDT and CDR2 YYEEEE. This CDR3 reads CASSSGGSYEQYF. CDR3 nucleotides: TGTGCCAGCAGCTCAGGGGGCTCCTACGAGCAGTACTTC.

J is TRBJ1-5 and V is TRBV2, with TRBD1 as a possible D gene (6 bases). The CDR3 spans 15 residues. Trimming left V 3 bases short and J 0 bases short, with 9 bases between. Germline assignment: CDR1 SNHLY and CDR2 FYNNEI. This CDR3 is CASSEDSYSNQPQHF. The CDR3 DNA reads as TGTGCCAGCAGTGAGGACAGTTATAGCAATCAGCCCCAGCATTTT.

The chain joins TRBV15 to TRBJ1-6; 7 bases are shared with TRBD1. This CDR3 has 14 amino acids. CDR1 is LNHNV and CDR2 is YYDKDF in the germline V gene (reference sequence). V lost 1 base, J lost 10 bases, and 4 bases stayed unmatched. CDR3 sequence: CATSRGDSFSPLHF. The DNA of the CDR3 is TGTGCCACCAGCAGAGGGGACAGCTTCTCACCCCTCCACTTT.

The rearrangement joins TRBV5-1 to TRBJ2-1; no clear D gene. V lost 0 bases, J lost 10 bases, and 14 bases lay in between. This CDR3 contains 14 residues. From germline, CDR1 is SGHRS and CDR2 YFSETQ. The CDR3 reads CASSLGWATPEQFF. For the CDR3, the DNA is TGCGCCAGCAGCTTGGGATGGGCTACCCCGGAGCAGTTCTTC. Combining the CDR3 with reference TRBV5-1 and TRBJ2-1 gives the whole variable domain KAGVTQTPRYLIKTRGQQVTLSCSPISGHRSVSWYQQTPGQGLQFLFEYFSETQRNKGNFPGRFSGRQFSNSRSEMNVSTLELGDSALYLCASSLGWATPEQFFGPGTRLTVL.

The chain employs TRBV10-1 and TRBJ2-5, with 9 bases aligning to TRBD2. The CDR3 loop spans 16 amino acids. CDR1 is WNHNN and CDR2 is SYGVQD in the germline V gene (reference sequence). Trimming at V came to 4 bases and at J to 1 base, leaving 7 bases not matched to a gene. The CDR3 reads CASSVASGDIQETQYF. In DNA form, the CDR3 reads TGCGCCAGCAGTGTGGCTAGCGGGGATATCCAAGAGACCCAGTACTTC.

V is TRBV7-5 and J is TRBJ1-4. TRBV7-5 is reported as a pseudogene. CDR3 size: 14 residues. The CDR3: CARSAPGGGEKLFF. DNA of the CDR3: TGTGCCAGAAGCGCCCCGGGAGGGGGGGAAAAACTGTTTTTT.

V gene TRBV12-3 or TRBV12-4 combines with J gene TRBJ2-3; 8 bases fit TRBD2. V trimming: 6 bases; J trimming: 11 bases; junction bases outside the gene matches: 7. The CDR3 covers 12 residues. CDR3: CASSSERGLQYF. CDR3 DNA sequence: TGTGCCAGCAGCAGTGAGCGGGGGTTGCAGTATTTT.

The V and J genes are TRBV6-5 and TRBJ1-1; possibly TRBD1 for D (5 bases). Trimming removed 6 bases from V and 4 bases from J, with 18 bases in between. This CDR3 is built from 15 residues. Per germline, CDR1 MNHEY and CDR2 SVGAGI. The CDR3 protein is CASSRPGRVATEAFF. The CDR3, as DNA: TGTGCCAGCAGCCGACCGGGCAGGGTGGCCACTGAAGCTTTCTTT.

The chain links TRBV9 to TRBJ2-3; 10 bases map to TRBD2. This CDR3 is built from 14 residues. Trimming cost V 6 bases and J 4 bases; bases outside gene matches: 5. From germline, CDR1 is SGDLS and CDR2 YYNGEE. CDR3 bases: TGTGCCAGCACCCAGCGGGGGGGCGCAGATACGCAGTATTTT. It is translated as CASTQRGGADTQYF.

This rearrangement joins TRBV7-9 to TRBJ1-3; 9 positions match TRBD1. The CDR3 runs to 14 residues. CDR1 SEHNR and CDR2 FQNEAQ come from the germline V gene (reference sequence). Trimming cost V 4 bases and J 7 bases; bases outside gene matches: 5. The CDR3 DNA sequence: TGTGCCAGCAGCTCACCCGGACAGGGGAACACCATATATTTT. Protein: CASSSPGQGNTIYF.

The J gene is TRBJ1-6, the V gene TRBV2, with D unclear. The CDR3 runs 13 residues. V was cut by 2 bases and J by 7 bases, with 6 bases left in between. From germline, CDR1 is SNHLY and CDR2 FYNNEI. The CDR3 DNA reads as TGTGCCAGCAGTGAAACCCTAAATTCACCCCTCCACTTT. This codes for CASSETLNSPLHF.

This chain links TRBV5-8 with TRBJ1-6; D uncertain. Germline CDR1 SGHTS, CDR2 YDEGEE. This CDR3 region has 17 residues. Trimming removed 4 bases from V and 6 bases from J, with 20 bases in between. In nucleotides, the CDR3 is TGTGCCAGCAGCCCACATCGGGCAGCGGGCGTTAATTCACCCCTCCACTTT. Translated, it gives CASSPHRAAGVNSPLHF.

The chain joins TRBV6-2 or TRBV6-3 to TRBJ1-2; 11 positions match TRBD1. The CDR3 contains 16 residues. J gave up 8 bases and V 0 bases, and 8 bases lay outside the gene matches. The germline CDR1 and CDR2 sequences are MNHEY and SVGEGT. CDR3 bases: TGTGCCAGCAGTTACTCAAGGACAGGGGGCGCGTTAGGCTACACCTTC. It is translated as CASSYSRTGGALGYTF.

The CDR3 loop reads CASSDRDSYEQYF. Here the CDR3 DNA reads TGTGCCAGCTCAGACAGGGACTCCTACGAGCAGTACTTC. The chain is built from TRBV18 and TRBJ2-7; TRBD1 matches at 7 bases. Germline V gene sequence: CDR1 KGHSH, CDR2 LQKENI. The CDR3 length is 13 residues. J was trimmed by 0 bases and V by 5 bases; bases with no gene match: 1. The whole variable domain, remainder taken from reference TRBV18 and TRBJ2-7, is NAGVMQNPRHLVRRRGQEARLRCSPMKGHSHVYWYRQLPEEGLKFMVYLQKENIIDESGMPKERFSAEFPKEGPSILRIQQVVRGDSAAYFCASSDRDSYEQYFGPGTRLTVT.

The gene calls are TRBV18 and TRBJ2-7, with D possibly matching TRBD1 (6 bases). The CDR3 consists of 14 residues. Germline V gives CDR1 KGHSH, CDR2 LQKENI. Trimming left V 2 bases short and J 7 bases short, with 15 bases between. CDR3 DNA: TGTGCCAGCTCACCAGGGGGCCTTTTGTATGAGCAGTACTTC. It specifies CASSPGGLLYEQYF.

J is TRBJ2-7 and V is TRBV6-2 or TRBV6-3; 7 nucleotides agree with TRBD1. This CDR3 comprises 15 residues. V was pared by 0 bases and J by 2 bases, with 4 bases of the junction left unmatched. Germline V gives CDR1 MNHEY, CDR2 SVGEGT. The CDR3 nucleotides are TGTGCCAGCAGTTACTCGGGGACAGAACCCTACGAGCAGTACTTC. Amino acid sequence: CASSYSGTEPYEQYF.

V is TRBV6-6 and J is TRBJ2-2; 10 bases fit TRBD1. Unmatched junction bases numbered 9, after V lost 6 bases and J lost 5 bases. This CDR3 contains 16 residues. Germline CDR1 MNHNY, CDR2 SVGAGI (reference sequence). The CDR3 reads CASSGRGQGNTGELFF. The CDR3 DNA reads TGTGCCAGCAGCGGTAGGGGACAGGGGAATACCGGGGAGCTGTTTTTT.